This T cell receptor beta chain was recovered during a study of brain T cells in children with intractable seizures. General study results and limits: Clones missing pre-surgery may reflect undersampling of that blood sample.

In the case of this clone: Its target is unknown. This CDR3 is also generated by other DNA sequences in the sample.

This CDR3 contains 11 residues. V lost 8 bases, J lost 5 bases, and 2 bases stayed unmatched. Sequencing was performed with immunoSEQ multiplex PCR; in TCRdb, only in-frame clones are kept and a portion is missing. Of 300,000 to 400,000 clones listed, 93% were seen once; the top ten hold 5.7%. The sample's time point: blood from clinic visit 5 months post-surgery; TSC patient then seizure free. This sample comprised peripheral blood, obtained more than 4 months after surgery. The chain joins TRBV12-3 or TRBV12-4 to TRBJ1-2; 7 bases map to TRBD1. The TCR was taken from a boy less than two years old with tuberous sclerosis and intractable seizures. The chain's CDR3 is CASRQGYGYTF. For the CDR3, the DNA is TGTGCCAGCCGACAGGGTTATGGCTACACCTTC.